The subject of this entry is one TCR beta chain. Its cognate antigen is unknown. V lost 6 bases to trimming and J lost 7 bases; unmatched junction nucleotides: 8. Germline CDR1 and CDR2: MNHNS and SASEGT. The CDR3 spans 15 residues. This sample was included in a study of T-cell memory formation after mild COVID-19. Constant-segment primers and 5'RACE yielded cDNA libraries for TCR alpha and TCR beta, each carrying sample barcodes and UMIs. In TCRdb, the 5' RACE reads were re-called with MiXCR into one record per CDR3 protein. The table shows nearly 200,000 distinct CDR3 sequences, with about a sixth occurring only once. Study results and caveats: The study found contracting CD4+ clones mainly in CM and EM and contracting CD8+ clones in EMRA. Day 15 to 85 contracting clones showed balanced CD4/CD8; later expanders leaned CD4+.

This sequence originates from an adult woman who had mild COVID-19 (a few samples of this study predate the infection). Cell type and time point are not known. The chain uses TRBV6-1 and TRBJ2-2, with 10 positions matching TRBD1. Sequenced sample: PBMCs or a T cell subset sorted from them (not recorded which). CDR3 nucleotides: TGTGCCAGCAGAGTGGGACAGGGGAGCGGCGGGGAGCTGTTTTTT. Encoded protein: CASRVGQGSGGELFF.